Each of the 18 T cell receptor beta chains below was sequenced from the same sample in a study of cytomegalovirus exposure and HLA in healthy donors. Data came from immunoSEQ multiplex PCR; TCRdb stores just in-frame clones and leaves some out. The data contain 120,000 or so clones, around 90% of them singletons. Sequenced: PBMCs. Every receptor here comes from a woman aged 18-29 years in good health and CMV-seronegative.

The chain employs TRBV6-5 and TRBJ2-7; D perhaps matches TRBD1 (5 bases). The germline gives CDR1 MNHEY, CDR2 SVGAGI. Trimming stripped 2 bases from V and 3 bases from J, with 8 bases between. The CDR3 is made up of 13 amino acids. CDR3 protein: CASSYRDSYEQYF. CDR3 coding DNA: TGTGCCAGCAGTTACCGAGACAGCTACGAGCAGTACTTC.

The J gene is TRBJ1-1, the V gene TRBV25-1; 7 nucleotides agree with TRBD1. Germline V gene sequence: CDR1 MGHDK, CDR2 SYGVNS. This CDR3 has 14 residues. The trim removed 6 bases at V and 6 bases at J, leaving 10 bases unmatched. The CDR3 nucleotides are TGTGCCAGCAGCCGCTCGACAGGGTTTTCTGAAGCTTTCTTT. It encodes CASSRSTGFSEAFF.

The J gene is TRBJ1-1, the V gene TRBV9, with TRBD1 matching 8 bases. The CDR3 contains 13 residues. CDR1 and CDR2 from the germline V gene are SGDLS and YYNGEE. V lost 0 bases and J lost 8; bases outside the gene matches: 3. The CDR3 here is CASSVGDRGEAFF. The DNA of the CDR3 is TGTGCCAGCAGCGTAGGTGACAGGGGCGAAGCTTTCTTT.

The V and J genes are TRBV2 and TRBJ2-7, with D possibly being TRBD2 (7 bases). CDR3 length: 15 amino acids. CDR1 SNHLY and CDR2 FYNNEI come from the germline V gene. Between the trimmed V and J ends, which lost 1 base and 2 bases, there was a span of 12 bases. The CDR3 loop is CASSEGGGGPYEQYF. Written as DNA, the CDR3 is TGTGCCAGCAGTGAAGGAGGGGGGGGACCCTACGAGCAGTACTTC.

The chain carries TRBV28 and TRBJ2-7; D might be TRBD2 (6 bases). The CDR3 is made up of 19 amino acids. In germline, CDR1 is MDHEN, CDR2 SYDVKM. Trimming removed 8 bases at V and 4 bases at J, with 33 bases between. The CDR3 DNA is TGTGCCAGCCGTCTGAGGGTCACAGGAGGGAGGCCCCTGGGGTACGAGCAGTACTTC. Residues: CASRLRVTGGRPLGYEQYF.

The chain employs TRBV4-1 and TRBJ1-1, with D perhaps matching TRBD1 (5 bases). The V end lost 1 base, the J end lost 11 bases, and 14 bases lay between the germline ends. The CDR3 extends over 13 amino acids. Germline V gene lookup returns CDR1 MGHRA and CDR2 YSYEKL. The CDR3 region is CASSQGGWLNAFF. DNA for the CDR3: TGCGCCAGCAGCCAAGGGGGCTGGTTGAATGCTTTCTTT.

The chain couples TRBV6-9 to TRBJ2-4; 7 positions agree with TRBD2. This CDR3 comprises 19 residues. Trimming took 7 bases from V and 2 from J; bases not matched to a gene: 20. From germline, CDR1 is MNHGY and CDR2 SVAAGI. The CDR3 nucleotides are TGTGCCAGCATTACCCCCTGGCCGGGGGGTAGAAGTCCCAAAAACATTCAGTACTTC. Encoded protein: CASITPWPGGRSPKNIQYF.

The chain employs TRBV18 and TRBJ2-5, with 7 bases that match TRBD1. There are 14 residues in the CDR3. CDR1 is KGHSH, CDR2 LQKENI, per germline. Losses at the gene ends were 6 bases for V and 5 bases for J; bases not matched to a gene: 9. The chain's CDR3 is CASSLGQDGETQYF. The CDR3 coding sequence is TGTGCCAGCTCCTTAGGACAGGACGGTGAGACCCAGTACTTC.

The rearrangement links TRBV7-8 to TRBJ1-5; D is unresolved. Trimming cost V 5 bases and J 1 base, with 12 bases left between them. Germline V lookup: CDR1 SGHVS, CDR2 FQNEAQ. The CDR3 length is 15 residues. The DNA of the CDR3 is TGTGCCAGCAGCGTACTCGGAGGGAGCAATCAGCCCCAGCATTTT. Amino acid sequence: CASSVLGGSNQPQHF.

This chain connects TRBV30 to TRBJ1-3, with D unresolved. The germline V and J ends were trimmed by 2 bases and 0 bases, with 5 bases remaining between them. The CDR3 extends over 13 amino acids. The V gene's germline CDR1 is GTSNPN and CDR2 SVGIG (reference sequence). CDR3 residues: CAWSSHSGNTIYF. The CDR3 DNA is TGTGCCTGGAGTTCCCACTCTGGAAACACCATATATTTT.

V gene TRBV4-2 combines with J gene TRBJ1-5; D remains ambiguous. Looked up from germline, CDR1 is LGHNA and CDR2 is YNFKEQ. V was trimmed by 4 bases and J by 4 bases, leaving 8 bases between them. The CDR3 loop spans 13 amino acids. The CDR3 region has the DNA TGTGCCAGCAGCCGCGAAATTAATCAGCCCCAGCATTTT. Protein product: CASSREINQPQHF.

The chain employs TRBV27 and TRBJ1-2; 7 nucleotides line up with TRBD1. V gave up 8 bases and J gave up 4 bases; unmatched junction bases: 7. Germline CDR1 reads MNHEY; CDR2 reads SMNVEV (reference sequence). The CDR3 runs to 13 residues. CDR3 loop: CASSWGQSYGYTF. CDR3 in DNA: TGTGCCAGCTCCTGGGGACAGAGCTATGGCTACACCTTC.

The J gene is TRBJ1-2, the V gene TRBV28; TRBD1 agrees at 9 bases. This CDR3 comprises 13 residues. V gave up 3 bases and J gave up 6 bases; unmatched junction bases: 2. The V gene's germline CDR1 is MDHEN and CDR2 SYDVKM. CDR3 protein: CASSLWTGDGYTF. The CDR3 DNA sequence: TGTGCCAGCAGTTTGTGGACAGGGGATGGCTACACCTTC.

V gene TRBV27 combines with J gene TRBJ2-2; D is undetermined. The CDR3 runs to 15 residues. V lost 5 bases to trimming and J lost 1 base, with 11 bases between them. Germline values: CDR1 MNHEY, CDR2 SMNVEV (reference sequence). The CDR3 loop is CASSPQSGNTGELFF. The CDR3 region has the DNA TGTGCCAGCAGTCCCCAGTCGGGGAACACCGGGGAGCTGTTTTTT.

The chain uses TRBV7-3 and TRBJ2-5; 10 nucleotides line up with TRBD2. There are 21 residues in the CDR3. The junction had 23 bases not matched to a gene; V was cut back by 4 bases and J by 3 bases. Germline V gene lookup returns CDR1 SGHTA and CDR2 FQGTGA. The CDR3 sequence is CASSSRPGRGTSATPEETQYF. The CDR3 DNA reads as TGTGCCAGCAGCTCCCGACCAGGGCGGGGGACTAGCGCTACACCGGAAGAGACCCAGTACTTC.

V and J are TRBV13 and TRBJ2-5; 10 bases fit TRBD1. V dropped 5 bases and J dropped 5; count of bases not matched to a gene: 8. Germline assignment: CDR1 PRHDT and CDR2 FYEKMQ (reference sequence). This CDR3 contains 15 residues. The CDR3 DNA reads TGTGCCAGCAGCCCCCGGGCGGGACAGGGGGAGACCCAGTACTTC. Translating gives CASSPRAGQGETQYF.

In DNA, the CDR3 is TGTGCCAGCAGTCAACAATCAGCGGGAATGATAGATACGCAGTATTTT. Its translation: CASSQQSAGMIDTQYF. The chain links TRBV28 to TRBJ2-3, with 7 bases lining up with TRBD2. V gave up 5 bases and J gave up 5 bases; unmatched junction bases: 13. This CDR3 is 16 amino acids long. The germline V gene has CDR1 MDHEN and CDR2 SYDVKM.

The chain joins TRBV19 to TRBJ1-5; the D gene is possibly TRBD1 (6 bases). Trimming pared 1 base from V and 4 bases from J, leaving 14 bases between. CDR3 length: 16 amino acids. CDR1 and CDR2 (germline): LNHDA, SQIVND (reference sequence). The chain's CDR3 is CASSIGGGPRNQPQHF. CDR3 coding DNA: TGTGCCAGTAGTATAGGCGGGGGGCCTCGTAATCAGCCCCAGCATTTT.